Presented here are 18 T cell receptor beta chains from one specimen sequenced in a study of T-cell reconstitution after alpha-beta-depleted transplantation in children. Preparation of the TCRbeta library used unique molecular identifiers. TCRdb re-called the PCR reads through MiXCR, storing one row per CDR3 protein. The table lists roughly 300,000 distinct CDR3 sequences, around 9.6% of them singletons. The sequences come from PBMCs from the stem cell graft donor, collected from the stem cell graft. Receptor source: a human donor who donated a stem cell graft to a child with SCID.

This clonotype was observed a few times. This chain joins TRBV7-9 and TRBJ2-3; D unresolved. The CDR3 contains 13 residues. V shed 11 bases and J shed 3 bases, with 15 bases lying between them. Per germline, CDR1 SEHNR and CDR2 FQNEAQ (reference sequence). The CDR3: CASLRLGTDTQYF. The CDR3 nucleotides read TGTGCCTCCCTGAGGCTAGGGACAGATACGCAGTATTTT.

This clonotype was seen a few times. V usage is TRBV2 and J usage is TRBJ1-2; 8 nucleotides align to TRBD1. This CDR3 has 13 residues. V was clipped by 9 bases and J by 8 bases; unmatched bases: 11. Germline CDR1 reads SNHLY; CDR2 reads FYNNEI. The CDR3 nucleotides read TGTGCCAGTCGAGTCGGACAGGGATGGGGCTACACCTTC. Its protein is CASRVGQGWGYTF.

This clonotype came up a few times. The chain employs TRBV5-1 and TRBJ2-7, with D perhaps matching TRBD1 or TRBD2 (5 bases each). CDR1 and CDR2 (germline): SGHRS, YFSETQ. This CDR3 has 13 residues. V was pared by 4 bases and J by 4 bases, with 12 bases between. The CDR3 loop is CASSPGQRYEQYF. CDR3 sequence (DNA): TGCGCCAGCAGCCCGGGGCAACGATACGAGCAGTACTTC.

This clonotype was seen only a few times. The chain employs TRBV7-8 and TRBJ2-5, with D unresolved. Germline values: CDR1 SGHVS, CDR2 FQNEAQ. This CDR3 is 15 amino acids long. The V end lost 8 bases, the J end lost 5 bases, and 21 bases lay between the germline ends. The CDR3 loop reads CASGRMGSQVETQYF. The CDR3 DNA follows: TGTGCCAGCGGAAGGATGGGCTCCCAGGTTGAGACCCAGTACTTC.

This clonotype was seen repeatedly, ten times or more. This chain uses TRBV12-3 or TRBV12-4 with TRBJ1-1; the D gene is possibly TRBD1 (5 bases). The germline V and J ends were trimmed by 3 bases and 5 bases, with 10 bases remaining between them. There are 13 residues in the CDR3. In nucleotides, the CDR3 is TGTGCCAGCAGTTTTCTCAGGGAGACTGAAGCTTTCTTT. It is translated as CASSFLRETEAFF.

The table lists this clonotype with a few counts. The chain employs TRBV12-3 or TRBV12-4 and TRBJ2-1; 12 positions match TRBD2. V lost 5 bases, J lost 7 bases, and 9 bases stayed unmatched. The CDR3 is 16 amino acids. The CDR3: CASSHPLAGGKNEQFF. The CDR3 DNA is TGTGCCAGCAGTCACCCTCTAGCGGGGGGGAAGAATGAGCAGTTCTTC.

The chain combines TRBV2 with TRBJ2-2, with D unresolved. Germline V gives CDR1 SNHLY, CDR2 FYNNEI. Trimming removed 5 bases at V and 7 bases at J, with 11 bases between. This CDR3 contains 13 residues. This CDR3 is CASSSIPGGELFF. As DNA, the CDR3 is TGTGCCAGCAGTTCAATCCCTGGCGGGGAGCTGTTTTTT.

This rearrangement joins TRBV7-9 to TRBJ2-7; D is ambiguous. The CDR3 length is 13 residues. The V gene lost 3 bases and the J gene lost 2 bases, with 8 bases spanning the gap. Germline loops: CDR1 SEHNR, CDR2 FQNEAQ (reference sequence). CDR3 coding DNA: TGTGCCAGCAGCTTCCCAGGACCCTACGAGCAGTACTTC. It specifies CASSFPGPYEQYF.

V is TRBV20-1 and J is TRBJ1-1, with D possibly matching TRBD1 (5 bases). Trimming cost V 3 bases and J 0 bases, with 8 bases left between them. The germline CDR1 and CDR2 sequences are DFQATT and SNEGSKA (reference sequence). The CDR3 covers 13 residues. The CDR3 is CSASSTVNTEAFF. The CDR3 nucleotides are TGCAGTGCTAGTTCGACAGTGAACACTGAAGCTTTCTTT.

The rearrangement links TRBV20-1 to TRBJ2-7; no reliable D call. The ends were cut back, 2 bases at V and 3 bases at J, with 11 bases in the middle. CDR3 length: 13 amino acids. Germline CDR1 and CDR2: DFQATT and SNEGSKA (reference sequence). CDR3 sequence: CSARKGMGYEQYF. Written as DNA, the CDR3 is TGCAGTGCTAGAAAAGGGATGGGCTACGAGCAGTACTTC.

This clonotype came up a few times. The rearrangement joins TRBV18 to TRBJ2-7; 9 bases map to TRBD1. Germline CDR1 reads KGHSH; CDR2 reads LQKENI. Trimming cost V 4 bases and J 4 bases; bases outside gene matches: 5. This CDR3 contains 14 residues. Here the CDR3 DNA reads TGTGCCAGCTCACACCGGGACAGGGTATACGAGCAGTACTTC. It codes for CASSHRDRVYEQYF.

This clonotype occurred a few times. The chain couples TRBV19 to TRBJ2-1; D gene unclear. V was pared by 1 base and J by 7 bases, with 11 bases between. CDR1 is LNHDA and CDR2 is SQIVND in the germline V gene (reference sequence). The CDR3 loop spans 14 amino acids. In DNA form, the CDR3 reads TGTGCCAGTAGTATAGCTCTCTCAAGGAATGAGCAGTTCTTC. Translation: CASSIALSRNEQFF.

The J gene is TRBJ2-5, the V gene TRBV27, with a tentative D call TRBD1 (6 bases). Germline V gives CDR1 MNHEY, CDR2 SMNVEV (reference sequence). The CDR3 has 15 residues. V was trimmed by 2 bases and J by 6 bases, leaving 16 bases between them. The CDR3 nucleotides are TGTGCCAGCAGTTTAAGGGGGTTGGCGAGAAAGACCCAGTACTTC. Protein product: CASSLRGLARKTQYF.

There are a few counts of this clonotype. The chain carries TRBV11-2 and TRBJ2-1, with D possibly called TRBD1 or TRBD2 (5 bases each). CDR3 size: 18 residues. Germline-derived CDR1 and CDR2 are SGHAT and FQNNGV. Trimming took off 0 bases at V and 2 bases at J, with 17 bases between the two ends. The CDR3 here is CASSLDQPRDRAYNEQFF. CDR3 DNA: TGTGCCAGCAGCTTAGATCAACCCCGGGACCGAGCCTACAATGAGCAGTTCTTC.

Only a few counts were recorded for this clonotype. The chain is built from TRBV5-1 and TRBJ2-1; D is ambiguous. The CDR3 has 14 residues. V lost 0 bases, J lost 8 bases, and 12 bases lay in between. Germline V gene data show CDR1 as SGHRS and CDR2 as YFSETQ. The CDR3 sequence is CASSLDGQVDEQFF. The DNA of the CDR3 is TGCGCCAGCAGCTTGGACGGGCAGGTGGATGAGCAGTTCTTC.

This chain joins TRBV24-1 and TRBJ1-1; TRBD1 matches 8 bases. This CDR3 is built from 13 residues. Germline V gene data show CDR1 as KGHDR and CDR2 as SFDVKD. V shed 7 bases, J shed 5 bases, and the junction held 5 bases outside the gene matches. The CDR3 loop reads CATRQGAGTEAFF. The CDR3 region has the DNA TGTGCCACCAGGCAGGGGGCTGGAACTGAAGCTTTCTTT.

J is TRBJ1-6 and V is TRBV3-1; D may be TRBD1 (6 bases). The V end was cut by 1 base, the J end by 6 bases, with 13 bases between. The CDR3 sequence is 16 residues long. Germline V gene lookup returns CDR1 LGHDT and CDR2 YNNKEL (reference sequence). The CDR3 sequence: CASSQVAGAANSPLHF. CDR3 bases: TGTGCCAGCAGCCAAGTGGCGGGGGCCGCTAATTCACCCCTCCACTTT.

This clonotype was counted between two and nine times. V and J are TRBV7-9 and TRBJ2-3; a weak D match, TRBD2 (6 bases). The CDR3 is 14 amino acids. Germline values: CDR1 SEHNR, CDR2 FQNEAQ (reference sequence). The V gene lost 7 bases and the J gene lost 2 bases, with 13 bases spanning the gap. CDR3 amino acids: CASNEAGSTDTQYF. In DNA form, the CDR3 reads TGTGCCAGCAACGAGGCGGGATCCACAGATACGCAGTATTTT.